This T cell receptor beta chain is from a study of CD8+ T cells in alopecia areata (dated 2018 in TCRdb). Looking at the study overall: The treated patients, all with moderate-to-severe alopecia areata, were enrolled in an open-label pilot trial of oral tofacitinib given at 5 to 10 mg twice daily. RNA was obtained with the PAXgene miRNA kit for fixed scalp, the miRNeasy kit for PBMCs, and the RNeasy kit for mouse skin. Patients received tofacitinib for 6 to 18 months and were then followed off drug for 6 months to check for delayed response and recurrence. Scalp tissue and sorted CD4+ and CD8+ peripheral blood T cells from patchy and totalis/universalis alopecia areata patients and from healthy controls were covered by human TCRbeta sequencing. TCRbeta CDR3 regions were amplified by immunoSEQ multiplex PCR using 35 Vbeta forward and 13 Jbeta reverse primers. Tofacitinib-treated patients had biopsies at baseline and at 4 and 24 weeks of treatment, with a later scalp biopsy in several patients. Scalp clonality was compared across normal scalp (n=4), patchy alopecia areata scalp (n=8), and alopecia totalis/universalis scalp (n=8). In both human patients and the C3H/HeJ mouse model, the study applied high-throughput TCRbeta sequencing to look at T cell clonal expansion in alopecia areata. Study-level results and caveats: Lesional scalp, especially in alopecia totalis/universalis, showed higher clonality and more expanded CD8+ clones than normal scalp, suggesting antigenic drive. Compared with mice, TCR sequences shared between patients were less clear, possibly partly because of HLA diversity across the patient population. Unlike mouse skin, where gammadelta T cells dominate, normal human skin contains resident alphabeta T cells that get sequenced too, which complicates analysis of the scalp TCR repertoire.

Regarding this clone: No cognate antigen has been identified for it. Per-base quality was not reported, and no clone a single base away is much larger than it.

Per the germline V gene, SGHDN is the CDR1 and FVKESK is the CDR2. Trimming leaves V shorter by 6 bases and J shorter by 6 bases, with the junction holding 11 bases beyond the gene matches. The CDR3 has 15 amino acids, counting the end cysteine and phenylalanine. Only the CDR3 part of the read is kept: 45 bases, read in frame from the first base. Libraries came from the immunoSEQ multiplex PCR assay. For TCR sequencing, RNA was extracted from every sample and reverse transcribed into cDNA to serve as template. First-strand cDNA was synthesized using SuperScript III with a 2:1 mix of oligo-dT and random hexamers. A synthetic immune receptor repertoire was used to assess amplification bias, and residual bias was removed computationally. Concerning the study's data processing: Raw reads were preprocessed to remove errors, and CDR3 was defined according to IMGT conventions as the region from the conserved cysteine to phenylalanine. Clonality was calculated as 1 minus Shannon entropy normalized by log2 of the number of productive unique TCRs. Whether scalp clones were CD4 or CD8 was inferred by matching scalp TCRbeta sequences against CD4 and CD8 repertoires sorted from blood. The table comes from immuneACCESS by way of TCRdb, which keeps in-frame sequences with V and J called. Part of the clones is missing from these tables; in studies checked, under half for an unresolved V gene and the rest for unknown reasons. D and trimming come from the DNA, and the V and J calls and clone size come from that table. A total of about 150,000 clones appear in this sample, 50% to 65% of them only once. Clones ranked in the top ten supply around 19% of the sample.

The time point label, as the study defines it: baseline before oral tofacitinib. Peripheral blood and lesional scalp punch biopsies were obtained from patients with alopecia areata. PBMCs were isolated by density centrifugation and stained for CD3, CD4 and CD8, and CD4+ and CD8+ T cells were sorted on a FACSAria. Sequences were derived from CD8+ T cells sorted from blood, sampled at week 0. Rearrangement joined TRBV14 to TRBJ2-1, with TRBD2 identical over 7 junction bases. The receptor comes from a human donor with alopecia areata. The CDR3 protein is CASSIRGGVGNEQFF. Here is the DNA: TGTGCCAGCAGTATTCGCGGGGGAGTGGGCAATGAGCAGTTCTTC.